This TCR beta chain came from a study of blood T cell repertoires in COVID-19. For the study at large: The United States, Italy and Spain were the sources of the acute and convalescent COVID-19 samples. T cells, B-cell-depleted T cells, or PBMCs provided the cDNA or gDNA that served as material.

Original data processing: Using reference gene primer amplification, nucleated cell counts were estimated. Sequenced by immunoSEQ multiplex PCR; TCRdb stores in-frame clones only, minus some. Clone size and V and J calls were adopted from that table, with D and trimming inferred from the DNA. The profile shows approximately 260,000 clones, 70% to 90% of them singletons. CDR1 is SGHNT, CDR2 YENEEA, per germline. Trimming shortened V by 4 bases and J by 2 bases, and 20 bases separated the two germline ends. The CDR3 loop spans 17 amino acids. Sequenced material: peripheral blood. V is TRBV11-3 and J is TRBJ1-1, with a tentative D call TRBD1 (5 bases). This sequence was found in a woman aged 40 to 50 who had recovered from COVID-19. CDR3 amino acids: CASSSLGVGLGNTEAFF. The CDR3 DNA is TGTGCCAGCAGCTCCCTAGGGGTAGGATTGGGAAACACTGAAGCTTTCTTT.